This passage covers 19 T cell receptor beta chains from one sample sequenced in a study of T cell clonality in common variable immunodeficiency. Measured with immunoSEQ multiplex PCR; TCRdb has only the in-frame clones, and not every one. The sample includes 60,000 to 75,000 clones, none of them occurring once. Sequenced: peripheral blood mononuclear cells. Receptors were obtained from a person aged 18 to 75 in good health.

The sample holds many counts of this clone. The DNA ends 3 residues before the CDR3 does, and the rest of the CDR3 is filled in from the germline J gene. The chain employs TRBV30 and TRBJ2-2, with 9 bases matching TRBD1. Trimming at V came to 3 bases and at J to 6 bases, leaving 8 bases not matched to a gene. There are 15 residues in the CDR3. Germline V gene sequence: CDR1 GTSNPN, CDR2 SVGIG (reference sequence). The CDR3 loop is CAWSPGQGLPGELFF. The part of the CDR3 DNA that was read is TGTGCCTGGAGCCCCGGACAGGGGTTGCCCGGGGAG.

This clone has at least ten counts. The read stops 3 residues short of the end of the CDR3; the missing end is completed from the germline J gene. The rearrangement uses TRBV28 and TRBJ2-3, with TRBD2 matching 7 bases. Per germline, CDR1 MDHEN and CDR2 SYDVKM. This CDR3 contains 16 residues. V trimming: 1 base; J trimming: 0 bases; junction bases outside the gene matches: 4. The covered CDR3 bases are TGTGCCAGCAGTTTATTGCGGGAGCTTAGCACAGATACG. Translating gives CASSLLRELSTDT. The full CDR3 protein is CASSLLRELSTDTQYF.

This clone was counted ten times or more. CDR3 DNA (partial): TGCAGTGCTAGACGGGACAGGAGGTACACCGGGGAG. The encoded protein is CSARRDRRYTGE. The whole CDR3 protein reads CSARRDRRYTGELFF. The chain couples TRBV20-1 to TRBJ2-2; 8 bases are a match to TRBD1. The read comes to an end 3 residues before the CDR3 does, leaving the germline J gene to fill in the end. The CDR3 contains 15 residues. From germline, CDR1 is DFQATT and CDR2 SNEGSKA (reference sequence). Germline trimming cut 2 bases from V and 3 bases from J; bases unmatched to any gene: 5.

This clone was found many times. The CDR3 bases that were read are TGTGCCAGCAGCCAAGAAAGGGGTTCCTACGAG. Its translation: CASSQERGSYE. Given in full, the CDR3 is CASSQERGSYEQYF. The chain couples TRBV14 to TRBJ2-7; tentative D call: TRBD1 (5 bases). The read terminates 3 residues before the CDR3 end, so the remaining end is supplied by the germline J gene. V was trimmed by 0 bases and J by 1 base, leaving 7 bases between them. This CDR3 is 14 amino acids long. Germline CDR1 is SGHDN and CDR2 is FVKESK.

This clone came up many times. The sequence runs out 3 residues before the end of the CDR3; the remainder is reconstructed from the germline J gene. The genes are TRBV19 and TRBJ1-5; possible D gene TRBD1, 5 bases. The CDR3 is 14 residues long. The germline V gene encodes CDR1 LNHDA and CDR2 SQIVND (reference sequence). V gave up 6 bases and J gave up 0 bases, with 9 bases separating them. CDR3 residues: CASSVQDSNQPQHF. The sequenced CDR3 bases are TGTGCCAGTAGCGTACAGGATAGCAATCAGCCC.

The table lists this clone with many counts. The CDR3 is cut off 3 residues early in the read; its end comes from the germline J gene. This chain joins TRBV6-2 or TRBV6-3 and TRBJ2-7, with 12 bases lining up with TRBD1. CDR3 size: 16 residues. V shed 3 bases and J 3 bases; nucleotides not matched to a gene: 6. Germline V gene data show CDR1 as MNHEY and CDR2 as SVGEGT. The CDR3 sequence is CASSYSGTGGNYEQYF. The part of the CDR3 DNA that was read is TGTGCCAGCAGTTATTCCGGGACAGGGGGCAACTACGAG.

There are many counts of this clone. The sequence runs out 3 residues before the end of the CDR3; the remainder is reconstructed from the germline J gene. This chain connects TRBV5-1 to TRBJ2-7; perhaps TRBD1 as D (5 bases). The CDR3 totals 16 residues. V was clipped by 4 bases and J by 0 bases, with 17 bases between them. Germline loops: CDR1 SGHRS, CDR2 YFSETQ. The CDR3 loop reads CASSPYSEGVSYEQYF. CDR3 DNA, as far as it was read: TGCGCCAGCAGCCCCTATAGTGAAGGGGTCTCCTACGAG. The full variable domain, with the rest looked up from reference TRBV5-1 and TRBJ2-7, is KAGVTQTPRYLIKTRGQQVTLSCSPISGHRSVSWYQQTPGQGLQFLFEYFSETQRNKGNFPGRFSGRQFSNSRSEMNVSTLELGDSALYLCASSPYSEGVSYEQYFGPGTRLTVT.

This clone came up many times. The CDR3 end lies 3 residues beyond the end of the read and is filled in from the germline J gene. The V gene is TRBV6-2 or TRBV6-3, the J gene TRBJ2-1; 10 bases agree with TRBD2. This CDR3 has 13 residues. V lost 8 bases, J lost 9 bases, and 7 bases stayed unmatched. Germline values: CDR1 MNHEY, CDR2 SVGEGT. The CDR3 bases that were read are TGTGCCAGCGGGCTAGCGGGAGTCAGTGAG. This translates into CASGLAGVSE. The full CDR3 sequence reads CASGLAGVSEQFF.

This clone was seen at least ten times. The CDR3 is CAIRDKTANYEQYF. The sequenced part of the CDR3 DNA is TGTGCCATCAGAGATAAGACAGCGAACTACGAG. The rearrangement uses TRBV10-3 and TRBJ2-7, with D perhaps TRBD1 (5 bases). The missing CDR3 end, 3 residues past where the read stops, is filled in from the germline J gene. V gave up 6 bases and J gave up 3 bases, with 15 bases separating them. Germline V gene data show CDR1 as ENHRY and CDR2 as SYGVKD. CDR3 length: 14 amino acids.

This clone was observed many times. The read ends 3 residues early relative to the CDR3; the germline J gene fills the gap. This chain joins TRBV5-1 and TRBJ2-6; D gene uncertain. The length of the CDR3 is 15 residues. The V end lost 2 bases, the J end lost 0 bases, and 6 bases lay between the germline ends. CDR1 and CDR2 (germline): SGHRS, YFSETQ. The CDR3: CASSLGSSGANVLTF. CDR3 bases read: TGCGCCAGCAGCTTAGGGTCCTCTGGGGCCAACGTC.

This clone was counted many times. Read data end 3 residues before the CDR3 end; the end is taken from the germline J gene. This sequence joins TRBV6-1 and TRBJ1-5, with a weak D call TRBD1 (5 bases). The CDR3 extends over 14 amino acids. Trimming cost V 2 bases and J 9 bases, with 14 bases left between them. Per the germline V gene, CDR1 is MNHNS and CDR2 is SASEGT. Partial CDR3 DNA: TGTGCCAGCAGTGAATCTGCGACAGTAGGGCCC. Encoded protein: CASSESATVGP. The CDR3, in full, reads CASSESATVGPQHF.

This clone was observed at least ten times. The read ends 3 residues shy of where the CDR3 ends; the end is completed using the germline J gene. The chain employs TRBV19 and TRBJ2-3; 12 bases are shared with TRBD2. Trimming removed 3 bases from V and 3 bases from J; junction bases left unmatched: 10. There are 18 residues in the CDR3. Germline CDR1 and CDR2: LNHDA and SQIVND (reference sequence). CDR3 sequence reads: CASSIRLAGVVGTDTQYF. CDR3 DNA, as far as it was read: TGTGCCAGTAGTATCCGACTAGCGGGAGTAGTTGGGACAGATACG. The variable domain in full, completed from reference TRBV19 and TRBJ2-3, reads DGGITQSPKYLFRKEGQNVTLSCEQNLNHDAMYWYRQDPGQGLRLIYYSQIVNDFQKGDIAEGYSVSREKKESFPLTVTSAQKNPTAFYLCASSIRLAGVVGTDTQYFGPGTRLTVL.

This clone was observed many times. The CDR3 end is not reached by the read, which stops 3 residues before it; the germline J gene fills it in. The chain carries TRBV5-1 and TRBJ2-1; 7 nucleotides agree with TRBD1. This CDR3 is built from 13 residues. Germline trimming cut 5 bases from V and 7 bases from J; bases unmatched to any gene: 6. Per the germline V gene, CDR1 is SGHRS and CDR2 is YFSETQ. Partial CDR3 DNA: TGCGCCAGCAGTTTTGACAGGGCTAATGAG. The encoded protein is CASSFDRANE. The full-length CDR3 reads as CASSFDRANEQFF.

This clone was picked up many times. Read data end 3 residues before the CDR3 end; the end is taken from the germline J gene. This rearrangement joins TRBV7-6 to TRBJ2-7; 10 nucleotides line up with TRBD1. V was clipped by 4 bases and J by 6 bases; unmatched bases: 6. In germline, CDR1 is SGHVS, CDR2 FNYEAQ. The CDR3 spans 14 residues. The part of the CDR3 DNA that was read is TGTGCCAGCAGCTCAGGGACAGGGGTGGTCGAG. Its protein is CASSSGTGVVE. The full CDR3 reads CASSSGTGVVEQYF.

CDR3 in amino acids: CAWRRLGTTEAFF. CDR3 bases read: TGTGCCTGGAGAAGGTTGGGGACAACTGAA. The chain uses TRBV30 and TRBJ1-1; D may be TRBD1 (6 bases). The sequenced fragment ends 3 residues before the CDR3 boundary, so the rest is inferred from the germline J gene. Trimming removed 3 bases at V and 5 bases at J, with 13 bases between. The CDR3 spans 13 residues. Germline CDR1 is GTSNPN and CDR2 is SVGIG (reference sequence). Based on the CDR3 plus reference TRBV30 and TRBJ1-1, the full variable domain is SQTIHQWPATLVQPVGSPLSLECTVEGTSNPNLYWYRQAAGRGLQLLFYSVGIGQISSEVPQNLSASRPQDRQFILSSKKLLLSDSGFYLCAWRRLGTTEAFFGQGTRLTVV.

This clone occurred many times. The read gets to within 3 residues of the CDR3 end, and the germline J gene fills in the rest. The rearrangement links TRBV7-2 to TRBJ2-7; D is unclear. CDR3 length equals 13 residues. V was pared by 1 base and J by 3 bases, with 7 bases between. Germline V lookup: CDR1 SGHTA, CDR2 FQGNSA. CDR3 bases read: TGTGCCAGCAGCTTAGACTATTACTACGAG. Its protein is CASSLDYYYE. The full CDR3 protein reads CASSLDYYYEQYF. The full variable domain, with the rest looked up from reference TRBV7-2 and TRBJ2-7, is GAGVSQSPSNKVTEKGKDVELRCDPISGHTALYWYRQSLGQGLEFLIYFQGNSAPDKSGLPSDRFSAERTGGSVSTLTIQRTQQEDSAVYLCASSLDYYYEQYFGPGTRLTVT.

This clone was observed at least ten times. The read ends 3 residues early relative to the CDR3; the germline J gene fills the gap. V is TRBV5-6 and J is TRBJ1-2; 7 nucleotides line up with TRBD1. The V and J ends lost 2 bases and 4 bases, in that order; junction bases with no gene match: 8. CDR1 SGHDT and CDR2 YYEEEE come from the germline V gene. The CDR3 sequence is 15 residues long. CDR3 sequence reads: CASSFPGQQGYGYTF. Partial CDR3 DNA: TGTGCCAGCAGCTTCCCGGGACAGCAGGGCTATGGC.

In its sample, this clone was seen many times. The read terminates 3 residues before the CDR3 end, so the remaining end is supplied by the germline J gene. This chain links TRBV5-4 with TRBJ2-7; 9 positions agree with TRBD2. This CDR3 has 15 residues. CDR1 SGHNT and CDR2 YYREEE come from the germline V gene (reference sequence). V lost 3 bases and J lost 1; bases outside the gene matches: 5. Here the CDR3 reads CASSSGSGRSYEQYF. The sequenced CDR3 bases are TGTGCCAGCAGCTCGGGCAGCGGGAGGTCCTACGAG.

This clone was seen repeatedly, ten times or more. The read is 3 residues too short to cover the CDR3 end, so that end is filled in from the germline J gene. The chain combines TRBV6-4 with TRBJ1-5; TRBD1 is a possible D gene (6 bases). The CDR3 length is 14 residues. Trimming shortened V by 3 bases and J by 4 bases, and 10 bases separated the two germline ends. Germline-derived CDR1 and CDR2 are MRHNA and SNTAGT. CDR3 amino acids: CASSERGGNQPQHF. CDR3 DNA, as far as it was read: TGTGCCAGCAGTGAAAGGGGGGGGAATCAGCCC.